This TCR beta chain came from a study of blood T cell repertoires in COVID-19. Seattle cases were enrolled at active infection and followed longitudinally. Per the germline V gene, CDR1 is SGHRS and CDR2 is YFSETQ. This CDR3 is built from 13 residues. Trimming took off 1 base at V and 2 bases at J, with 5 bases between the two ends. Profiled with immunoSEQ multiplex PCR; TCRdb holds only in-frame clones, not every one. The table lists around 100,000 clones, 80% to 90% of them singletons. The chain uses TRBV5-1 and TRBJ2-3; D is undetermined. The sequence was collected from a man aged 50-59 years with COVID-19, enrolled during active disease. The source material was peripheral blood. CDR3: CASSLTVTDTQYF. The CDR3 DNA sequence: TGCGCCAGCAGCTTGACAGTCACAGATACGCAGTATTTT.